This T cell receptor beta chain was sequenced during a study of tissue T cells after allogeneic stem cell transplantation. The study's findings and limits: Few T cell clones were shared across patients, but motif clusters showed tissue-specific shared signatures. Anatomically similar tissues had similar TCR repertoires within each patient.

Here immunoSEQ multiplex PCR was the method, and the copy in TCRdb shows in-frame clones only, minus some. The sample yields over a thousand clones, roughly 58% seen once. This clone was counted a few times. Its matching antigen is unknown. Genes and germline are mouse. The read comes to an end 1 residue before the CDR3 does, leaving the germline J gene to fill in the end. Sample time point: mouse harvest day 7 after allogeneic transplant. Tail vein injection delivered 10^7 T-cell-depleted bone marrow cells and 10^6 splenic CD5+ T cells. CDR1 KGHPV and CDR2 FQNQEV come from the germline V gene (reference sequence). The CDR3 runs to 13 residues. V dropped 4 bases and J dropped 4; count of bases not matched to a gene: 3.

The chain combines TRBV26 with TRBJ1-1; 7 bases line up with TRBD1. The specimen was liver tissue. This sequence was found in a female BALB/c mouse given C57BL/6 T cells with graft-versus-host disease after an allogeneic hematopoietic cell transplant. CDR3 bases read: TGTGCCAGCAGTCACAGGGGAGCCACAGAAGTCTTC. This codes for CASSHRGATEVF. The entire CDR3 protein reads CASSHRGATEVFF.